Reported below is one TCR beta chain. In the authors' methods: Estimation of nucleated cell counts relied on the amplification of reference gene primers. Produced via immunoSEQ multiplex PCR; TCRdb's table is partial and in-frame only. V and J calls and clone size follow that table, whereas D and trimming were derived from the DNA. The table lists around 160,000 clones, around 80% of them singletons. This specimen belongs to a study of blood T cell repertoires in COVID-19. Study background: Sources were T cells, B-cell-depleted T cells, or PBMCs; the material itself was cDNA or gDNA.

Clinical history as reported by participants underpinned cohort assignment. Germline-derived CDR1 and CDR2 are SNHLY and FYNNEI. CDR3 size: 13 residues. Trimming pared 5 bases from V and 2 bases from J, leaving 9 bases between. This clonotype was sampled from a man aged 35 to 55 who had recovered from COVID-19. This chain joins TRBV2 and TRBJ2-5, with a tentative D call TRBD2 (5 bases). The sequenced material came from PBMCs or T cells enriched from blood (not recorded which). Here the CDR3 DNA reads TGTGCCAGCAGTATCCGGGGACAAGAGACCCAGTACTTC. Translated: CASSIRGQETQYF.